This TCR beta chain was documented in a study of CD8 T cells in Susac syndrome. The CDR3 covers 14 residues. V shed 5 bases and J shed 5 bases, with 13 bases lying between them. Germline loops: CDR1 MNHEY, CDR2 SVGEGT. An amount of RNA that ranged from roughly 0.45 to 1 ug was reverse transcribed with random hexamers. From the immunoSEQ multiplex PCR reads, TCRdb called clonotypes with MiXCR, one entry per CDR3 protein. The repertoire holds around 26,000 distinct CDR3 sequences, with about 93% as singletons. This clonotype appeared a single time. The rearrangement uses TRBV6-2 or TRBV6-3 and TRBJ2-1, with a possible D match to TRBD1 (6 bases). The sequenced material came from CD8+ T cells from PBMCs. The sequence was obtained from a human donor in good health. CDR3 residues: CASSGTKKDNEQFF. In nucleotides, the CDR3 is TGTGCCAGCAGTGGGACAAAAAAGGACAATGAGCAGTTCTTC.